The clone carrying this T cell receptor (beta chain) appeared a few times. The entry originates in a study of T cells after yellow fever vaccination. With 2 bases removed from V and 2 bases from J, the gap between germline ends came to 12 bases. This CDR3 is built from 15 residues. Template-switching 5'RACE yielded the TCR cDNA; a universal primer site and UMIs were added in the process. From the 5' RACE reads, TCRdb called clonotypes with MiXCR, one entry per CDR3 protein. The sample shows 620,000 or so distinct CDR3 sequences, around 12% of them seen only once. The TCR originated in a man aged 30 to 39 who received the YFV17D yellow fever vaccine. Sequenced here: PBMCs, sampled on the day of the yellow fever booster vaccination. The chain is built from TRBV12-3 or TRBV12-4 and TRBJ2-5; D gene unclear. The CDR3 coding sequence is TGTGCCAGCAGTTTAAGTCTAGGCCGGCAAGAGACCCAGTACTTC. Translated, it gives CASSLSLGRQETQYF.